This is a list of T cell receptor beta chains from one sample in a study of cytomegalovirus exposure and HLA in healthy donors. Sequencing used immunoSEQ multiplex PCR; TCRdb keeps in-frame clones, though not all of them. Of about 120,000 clones in the sample, roughly 69% were seen once. The sequencing input was PBMCs. The receptor set was obtained from a middle-aged woman in good health and CMV-seropositive. Each CDR3 is given with its conserved first and last residue. D genes are given only for firm matches. Clone sizes are given selectively: once, few, many, or a class where the clone is expanded.

J: TRBJ2-7; D: .; V: TRBV23-1; size: .; DNA: TGCGCCAGCAGTCAGGCCCAGGGGCACTCCTACGAGCAGTACTTC; CDR3: CASSQAQGHSYEQYF
J: TRBJ2-7; D: .; V: TRBV4-1; size: few; DNA: TGCGCCAGCAGCGGACGCACTACAACAGGGAATGACGAGCAGTACTTC; CDR3: CASSGRTTTGNDEQYF
J: TRBJ2-1; D: TRBD2; V: TRBV9; size: .; DNA: TGTGCCAGCAGCGCCCTCAGTGGAGCGGGGGGGGCTGAGCAGTTCTTC; CDR3: CASSALSGAGGAEQFF
J: TRBJ1-2; D: .; V: TRBV25-1; size: .; DNA: TGTGCCAGCAGTGAATTGGGGGGTTTCGTTAGCTACACCTTC; CDR3: CASSELGGFVSYTF
J: TRBJ2-7; D: .; V: TRBV5-4; size: once; DNA: TGTGCCAGCAGCCCTGAGGGAGGCGGGCGCTCCTACGAGCAGTACTTC; CDR3: CASSPEGGGRSYEQYF
J: TRBJ1-2; D: .; V: TRBV9; size: .; DNA: TGTGCCAGCACCAGAGACGGGGATAACTATGGCTACACCTTC; CDR3: CASTRDGDNYGYTF
J: TRBJ1-5; D: .; V: TRBV12-5; size: .; DNA: TGTGCTAGTACAGCCAGAGCCGGCCGCAATCAGCCCCAGCATTTT; CDR3: CASTARAGRNQPQHF
J: TRBJ1-2; D: .; V: TRBV7-2; size: .; DNA: TGTGCCAGCAGCTTAACATCCCGGGACACCGCCCGGGGCTACACCTTC; CDR3: CASSLTSRDTARGYTF
J: TRBJ2-2; D: .; V: TRBV5-1; size: .; DNA: TGCGCCAGCAGCCCGGGACACCGAGTTGGCGGGGAGCTGTTTTTT; CDR3: CASSPGHRVGGELFF
J: TRBJ1-5; D: TRBD1; V: TRBV2; size: .; DNA: TGTGCCAGCCAACCGGCCGGGACAGATAATCAGCCCCAGCATTTT; CDR3: CASQPAGTDNQPQHF
J: TRBJ2-5; D: TRBD2; V: TRBV5-1; size: .; DNA: TGCGCCAGCAGCTTGTTAAGCGGGGTTTACCAAGAGACCCAGTACTTC; CDR3: CASSLLSGVYQETQYF
J: TRBJ2-1; D: TRBD1; V: TRBV10-3; size: .; DNA: TGTGCCATCAGGGGACAGGGGGAATACAATGAGCAGTTCTTC; CDR3: CAIRGQGEYNEQFF
J: TRBJ1-1; D: .; V: TRBV11-2; size: once; DNA: TGTGCCAGCAGCTTGAGCATGAACACTGAAGCTTTCTTT; CDR3: CASSLSMNTEAFF
J: TRBJ2-7; D: .; V: TRBV6-5; size: .; DNA: TGTGCCAGCGGAGACTCGAGCTCCTACGAGCAGTACTTC; CDR3: CASGDSSSYEQYF
J: TRBJ1-1; D: .; V: TRBV9; size: once; DNA: TGTGCCAGCAGCGTAGATATACAGGAACATACTGAAGCTTTCTTT; CDR3: CASSVDIQEHTEAFF
J: TRBJ2-1; D: .; V: TRBV19; size: .; DNA: TGTGCCAGTAGTATAGGGGACAAATATAATGAGCAGTTCTTC; CDR3: CASSIGDKYNEQFF
J: TRBJ2-3; D: TRBD2; V: TRBV5-1; size: .; DNA: TGCGCCAGCAGCCAGACTAGCGGGGGGGCAGATACGCAGTATTTT; CDR3: CASSQTSGGADTQYF